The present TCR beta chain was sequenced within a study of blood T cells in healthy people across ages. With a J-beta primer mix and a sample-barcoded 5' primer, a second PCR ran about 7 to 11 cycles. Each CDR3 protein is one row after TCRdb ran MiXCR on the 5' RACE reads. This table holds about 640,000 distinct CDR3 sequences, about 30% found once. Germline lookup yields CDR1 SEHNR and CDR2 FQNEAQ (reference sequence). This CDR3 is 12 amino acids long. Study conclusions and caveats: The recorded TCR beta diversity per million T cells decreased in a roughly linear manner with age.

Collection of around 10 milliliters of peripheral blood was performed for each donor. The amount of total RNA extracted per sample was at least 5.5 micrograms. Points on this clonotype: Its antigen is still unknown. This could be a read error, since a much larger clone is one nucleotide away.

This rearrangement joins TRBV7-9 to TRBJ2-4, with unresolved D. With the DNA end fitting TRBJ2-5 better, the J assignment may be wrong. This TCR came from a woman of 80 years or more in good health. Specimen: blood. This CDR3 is CASSIDGETQYF. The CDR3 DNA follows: TGTGCCAGCAGCATAGACGGCGAGACCCAGTACTTC.